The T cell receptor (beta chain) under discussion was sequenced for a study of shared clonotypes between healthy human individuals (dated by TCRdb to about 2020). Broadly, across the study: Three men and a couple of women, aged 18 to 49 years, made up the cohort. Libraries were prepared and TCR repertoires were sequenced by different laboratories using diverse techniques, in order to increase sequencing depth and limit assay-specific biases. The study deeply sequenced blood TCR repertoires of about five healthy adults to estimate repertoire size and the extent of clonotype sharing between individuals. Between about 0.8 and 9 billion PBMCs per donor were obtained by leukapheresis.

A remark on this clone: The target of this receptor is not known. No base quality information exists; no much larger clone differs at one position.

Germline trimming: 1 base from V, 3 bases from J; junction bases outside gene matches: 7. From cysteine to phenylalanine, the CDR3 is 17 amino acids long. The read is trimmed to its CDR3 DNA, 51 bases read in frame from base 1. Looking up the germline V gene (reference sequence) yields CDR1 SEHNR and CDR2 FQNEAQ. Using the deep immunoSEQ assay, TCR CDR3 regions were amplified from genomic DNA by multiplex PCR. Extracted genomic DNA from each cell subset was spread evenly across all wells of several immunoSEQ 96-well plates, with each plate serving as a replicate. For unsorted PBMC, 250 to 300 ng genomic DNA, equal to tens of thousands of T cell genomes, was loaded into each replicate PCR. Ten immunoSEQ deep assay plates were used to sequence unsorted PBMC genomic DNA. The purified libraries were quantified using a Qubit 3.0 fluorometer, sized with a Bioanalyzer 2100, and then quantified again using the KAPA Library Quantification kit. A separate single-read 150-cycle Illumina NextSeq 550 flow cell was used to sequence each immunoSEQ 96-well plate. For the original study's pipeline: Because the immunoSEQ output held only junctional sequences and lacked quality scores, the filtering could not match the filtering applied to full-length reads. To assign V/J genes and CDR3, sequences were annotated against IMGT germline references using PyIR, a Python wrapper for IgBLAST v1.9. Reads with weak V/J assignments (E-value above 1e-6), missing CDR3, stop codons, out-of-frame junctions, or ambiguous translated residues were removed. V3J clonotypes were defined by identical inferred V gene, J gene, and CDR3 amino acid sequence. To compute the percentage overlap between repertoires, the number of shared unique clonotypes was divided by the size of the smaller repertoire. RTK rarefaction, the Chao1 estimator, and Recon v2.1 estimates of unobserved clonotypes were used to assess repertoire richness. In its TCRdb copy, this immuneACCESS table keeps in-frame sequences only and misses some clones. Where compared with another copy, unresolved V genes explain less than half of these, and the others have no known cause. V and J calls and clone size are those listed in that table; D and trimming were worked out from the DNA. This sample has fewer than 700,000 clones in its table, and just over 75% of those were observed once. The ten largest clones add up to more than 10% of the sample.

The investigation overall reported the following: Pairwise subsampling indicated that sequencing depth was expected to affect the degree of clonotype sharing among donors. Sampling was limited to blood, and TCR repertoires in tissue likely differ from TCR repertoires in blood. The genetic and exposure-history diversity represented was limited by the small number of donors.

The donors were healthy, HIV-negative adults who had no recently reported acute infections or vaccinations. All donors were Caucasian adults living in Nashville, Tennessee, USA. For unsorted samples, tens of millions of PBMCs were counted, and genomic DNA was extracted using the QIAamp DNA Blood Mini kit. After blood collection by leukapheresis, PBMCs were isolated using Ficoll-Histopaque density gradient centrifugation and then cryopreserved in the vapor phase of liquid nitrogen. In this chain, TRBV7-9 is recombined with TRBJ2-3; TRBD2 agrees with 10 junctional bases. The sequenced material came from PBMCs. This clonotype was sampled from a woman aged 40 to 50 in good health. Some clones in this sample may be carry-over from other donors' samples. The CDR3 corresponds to CASSLESLAGVTDTQYF. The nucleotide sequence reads TGTGCCAGCAGCTTAGAGTCCCTAGCGGGAGTTACAGATACGCAGTATTTT.